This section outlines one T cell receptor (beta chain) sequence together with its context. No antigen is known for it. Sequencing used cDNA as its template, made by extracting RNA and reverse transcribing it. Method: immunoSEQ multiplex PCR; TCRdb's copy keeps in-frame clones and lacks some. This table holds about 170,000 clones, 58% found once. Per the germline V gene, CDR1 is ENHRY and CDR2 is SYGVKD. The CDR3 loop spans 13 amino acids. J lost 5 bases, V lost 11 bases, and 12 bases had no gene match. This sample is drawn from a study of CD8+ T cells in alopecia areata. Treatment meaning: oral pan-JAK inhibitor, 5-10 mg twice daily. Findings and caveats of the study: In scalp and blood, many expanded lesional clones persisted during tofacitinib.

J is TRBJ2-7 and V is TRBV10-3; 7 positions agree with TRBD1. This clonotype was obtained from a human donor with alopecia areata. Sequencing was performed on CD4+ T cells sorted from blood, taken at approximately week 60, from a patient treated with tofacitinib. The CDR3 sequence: CAPYDRVVDEQYF. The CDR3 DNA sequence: TGTGCCCCCTATGACAGGGTCGTGGACGAGCAGTACTTC.